This entry lists 23 T cell receptor beta chains sequenced from one sample in a study of blood T cell repertoires in COVID-19 (dated by TCRdb to about 2020). The library was produced with the immunoSEQ multiplex PCR assay. In TCRdb, the immuneACCESS table is reduced to in-frame sequences with V and J assigned. These tables do not hold every clone; where another copy was compared, an unresolved V gene accounts for under half, and the others remain unexplained. This sample comprises 150,000 to 200,000 clones, 75% to 80% of them detected only once. The ten top clones hold 26% of the sample. Sample: peripheral blood. Receptor source: a woman aged 70-85 years with acute or convalescent COVID-19.

This sequence joins TRBV28 and TRBJ1-1, with D perhaps TRBD1 (6 bases). This CDR3 has 15 residues. Trimming cost V 2 bases and J 11 bases, with 21 bases left between them. Germline-derived CDR1 and CDR2 are MDHEN and SYDVKM. The CDR3 DNA follows: TGTGCCAGCAGTTTAGCGCAAGGGGGACCCGGTTCCGCTTTCTTT. This gives the protein CASSLAQGGPGSAFF.

The V and J genes are TRBV30 and TRBJ1-3; TRBD1 might be the D (6 bases). The CDR3 has 13 residues. V lost 1 base, J lost 8 bases, and 12 bases lay in between. In germline, CDR1 is GTSNPN, CDR2 SVGIG (reference sequence). CDR3 amino acids: CAWSATQGYTIYF. CDR3 sequence (DNA): TGTGCCTGGAGTGCGACACAGGGTTACACCATATATTTT.

The J gene is TRBJ2-5, the V gene TRBV10-2, with D tentatively TRBD1 (6 bases). Deletions cut 4 bases from V and 1 base from J, with 13 bases between. This CDR3 is 15 amino acids long. Per germline, CDR1 WSHSY and CDR2 SAAADI. This CDR3 reads CASSVPGHLQETQYF. The CDR3 DNA follows: TGCGCCAGCAGTGTGCCGGGACACCTCCAAGAGACCCAGTACTTC.

The chain carries TRBV19 and TRBJ2-7; D perhaps matches TRBD2 (6 bases). Trimming left V 6 bases short and J 3 bases short, with 21 bases between. CDR3 size: 16 residues. Germline loops: CDR1 LNHDA, CDR2 SQIVND (reference sequence). The CDR3 spells CASSPSPSGLNYEQYF. CDR3 nucleotide sequence: TGTGCCAGTAGCCCCAGTCCTTCGGGACTGAACTACGAGCAGTACTTC.

The chain is built from TRBV7-9 and TRBJ2-1, with D hard to call. The CDR3 length is 12 residues. The germline V gene has CDR1 SEHNR and CDR2 FQNEAQ (reference sequence). Deletions cut 5 bases from V and 4 bases from J, with 6 bases between. CDR3 sequence: CASSPHYNEQFF. The CDR3 coding sequence is TGTGCCAGCAGCCCCCATTACAATGAGCAGTTCTTC.

The genes are TRBV6-5 and TRBJ1-5, with no clear D. The CDR3 has 14 amino acids. CDR1 is MNHEY and CDR2 is SVGAGI in the germline V gene. The ends were cut back, 6 bases at V and 9 bases at J, with 18 bases in the middle. Here the CDR3 DNA reads TGTGCCAGCAGAAAAGCGGGCCAGGTACGGCCCCAGCATTTT. Its translation: CASRKAGQVRPQHF.

The V gene is TRBV2, the J gene TRBJ2-6; perhaps TRBD1 as D (8 bases). Trimming removed 7 bases from V and 3 bases from J, with 25 bases in between. Germline V gene lookup returns CDR1 SNHLY and CDR2 FYNNEI. The CDR3 is 19 amino acids. The CDR3 bases are TGTGCCAGCACGTCACCCGGACAGGGAGCGGGGCGTGGGGCCAACGTCCTGACTTTC. Translation: CASTSPGQGAGRGANVLTF.

The chain carries TRBV7-7 and TRBJ2-5, with 11 nucleotides matching TRBD2. Germline V lookup: CDR1 SSHAT, CDR2 FNYEAQ (reference sequence). This CDR3 contains 16 residues. V was pared by 6 bases and J by 2 bases, with 8 bases of the junction left unmatched. The DNA for the CDR3 is TGTGCCAGCAGTCAAGGGCTAGCGGGAGGTCAAGAGACCCAGTACTTC. It encodes CASSQGLAGGQETQYF.

The chain combines TRBV24-1 with TRBJ2-3, with 10 bases matching TRBD2. CDR3 length equals 14 residues. V lost 4 bases and J lost 6; bases outside the gene matches: 3. The germline V gene encodes CDR1 KGHDR and CDR2 SFDVKD. The CDR3 nucleotides read TGTGCCACCAGTGACCCTAGCGGGAGTGATACGCAGTATTTT. Translating it yields CATSDPSGSDTQYF.

The chain couples TRBV19 to TRBJ2-3; D may be TRBD1 (6 bases). This CDR3 spans 14 amino acids. Per the germline V gene, CDR1 is LNHDA and CDR2 is SQIVND (reference sequence). Trimming pared 8 bases from V and 2 bases from J, leaving 14 bases between. The CDR3 here is CASGAGAYTDTQYF. The CDR3 nucleotides read TGTGCCAGTGGGGCAGGGGCCTACACAGATACGCAGTATTTT.

This chain joins TRBV4-1 and TRBJ2-7; 9 nucleotides align to TRBD2. Trimming removed 4 bases from V and 0 bases from J; junction bases left unmatched: 4. Germline V gene sequence: CDR1 MGHRA, CDR2 YSYEKL. CDR3 size: 15 residues. The chain's CDR3 is CASSPSGGSSYEQYF. CDR3 DNA sequence: TGCGCCAGCAGCCCCAGCGGGGGGAGCTCCTACGAGCAGTACTTC.

The gene calls are TRBV5-1 and TRBJ1-4; unclear D gene. In germline, CDR1 is SGHRS, CDR2 YFSETQ. V lost 0 bases and J 8 bases, leaving 14 bases between the germline ends. This CDR3 spans 15 amino acids. CDR3 nucleotide sequence: TGCGCCAGCAGCTTGGAACCTCTTGGGGAGGAAAAACTGTTTTTT. Residues: CASSLEPLGEEKLFF.

J is TRBJ2-1 and V is TRBV19; D unclear. This CDR3 contains 17 residues. The V gene lost 3 bases and the J gene lost 0 bases, with 15 bases spanning the gap. Looked up from germline, CDR1 is LNHDA and CDR2 is SQIVND (reference sequence). In nucleotides, the CDR3 is TGTGCCAGTAGTATTACGGCGACTCTTAGCTCCTACAATGAGCAGTTCTTC. It is translated as CASSITATLSSYNEQFF.

The CDR3 coding sequence is TGTGCCAGCAGTGAAAAGGGGCAGGACCCCATCTATGGCTACACCTTC. Amino acid sequence: CASSEKGQDPIYGYTF. The V call is TRBV2, the J call TRBJ1-2; tentative D call: TRBD1 (5 bases). The germline CDR1 and CDR2 sequences are SNHLY and FYNNEI. V was clipped by 2 bases and J by 4 bases, with 17 bases between them. This CDR3 is 16 amino acids long.

The genes are TRBV3-1 (or the pseudogene TRBV3-2) and TRBJ1-5; 9 bases are shared with TRBD1. With V trimmed by 1 base and J by 7 bases, 14 bases remained unmatched. This CDR3 contains 18 residues. Germline V gene sequence: CDR1 LGHDT, CDR2 YNNKEL (reference sequence). CDR3 residues: CASSQGHPGQGMGQPQHF. DNA for the CDR3: TGTGCCAGCAGCCAAGGACATCCGGGACAGGGTATGGGGCAGCCCCAGCATTTT.

The V call is TRBV6-2 or TRBV6-3, the J call TRBJ1-1, with 8 nucleotides matching TRBD1. The CDR3 is 14 amino acids. The V and J ends lost 5 bases and 5 bases, in that order; junction bases with no gene match: 7. Germline assignment: CDR1 MNHEY and CDR2 SVGEGT. The CDR3 bases are TGTGCCAGCAGTGACCAGGGGGCTCGGACTGAAGCTTTCTTT. As protein: CASSDQGARTEAFF.

The chain links TRBV19 to TRBJ2-4, with 12 positions matching TRBD2. The V gene's germline CDR1 is LNHDA and CDR2 SQIVND (reference sequence). The ends lost 0 bases at V and 9 bases at J; junction bases unmatched: 12. This CDR3 region has 18 residues. The CDR3 sequence is CASSIEWGTSGRRIIQYF. CDR3 sequence (DNA): TGTGCCAGTAGTATAGAGTGGGGTACTAGCGGGAGGAGGATCATTCAGTACTTC.

The chain is built from TRBV5-1 and TRBJ1-1, with a tentative D call TRBD1 (6 bases). The CDR3 length is 14 residues. Germline V lookup: CDR1 SGHRS, CDR2 YFSETQ. The ends were cut back, 4 bases at V and 4 bases at J, with 14 bases in the middle. In nucleotides, the CDR3 is TGCGCCAGCAGCGGGACATCTGGGAGCACTGAAGCTTTCTTT. Its translation is CASSGTSGSTEAFF.

The V call is TRBV19, the J call TRBJ1-6; 8 nucleotides line up with TRBD1. V shed 6 bases and J 5 bases; nucleotides not matched to a gene: 9. Per germline, CDR1 LNHDA and CDR2 SQIVND (reference sequence). The CDR3 length is 16 residues. CDR3 sequence (DNA): TGTGCCAGTAGGGACAGGGTCGAATCTGATAATTCACCCCTCCACTTT. Its translation: CASRDRVESDNSPLHF.

The chain links TRBV6-6 to TRBJ1-5; TRBD1 matches 7 bases. CDR1 and CDR2 from the germline V gene are MNHNY and SVGAGI (reference sequence). V trimming: 5 bases; J trimming: 0 bases; junction bases outside the gene matches: 13. The CDR3 spans 18 residues. The CDR3 reads CASSLRDSLVYSNQPQHF. The CDR3 DNA is TGTGCCAGCAGTCTTCGGGACAGCCTTGTTTATAGCAATCAGCCCCAGCATTTT.

The chain is built from TRBV7-2 and TRBJ1-3; TRBD1 matches at 7 bases. With V trimmed by 9 bases and J by 3 bases, 8 bases remained unmatched. The length of the CDR3 is 14 residues. Germline lookup yields CDR1 SGHTA and CDR2 FQGNSA. In DNA, the CDR3 is TGTGCCAGTCACCAGGGGGACGTTGGAAACACCATATATTTT. Its translation: CASHQGDVGNTIYF.

This clone was counted a single time. The rearrangement joins TRBV20-1 to TRBJ2-3; TRBD2 might be the D (6 bases). The CDR3 spans 15 residues. Trimming took off 3 bases at V and 4 bases at J, with 17 bases between the two ends. From germline, CDR1 is DFQATT and CDR2 SNEGSKA (reference sequence). The CDR3 DNA sequence: TGCAGTGCTAGTCTGTTTGGGACTCGGGCAGATACGCAGTATTTT. Translating gives CSASLFGTRADTQYF.

The V gene is TRBV7-8, the J gene TRBJ2-3; no firm D call. Trimming took 2 bases from V and 0 from J, leaving 6 bases between them. The CDR3 contains 14 residues. The germline CDR1 and CDR2 sequences are SGHVS and FQNEAQ. The CDR3 DNA reads as TGTGCCAGCAGCTTATTTACTAGCACAGATACGCAGTATTTT. Protein sequence: CASSLFTSTDTQYF.